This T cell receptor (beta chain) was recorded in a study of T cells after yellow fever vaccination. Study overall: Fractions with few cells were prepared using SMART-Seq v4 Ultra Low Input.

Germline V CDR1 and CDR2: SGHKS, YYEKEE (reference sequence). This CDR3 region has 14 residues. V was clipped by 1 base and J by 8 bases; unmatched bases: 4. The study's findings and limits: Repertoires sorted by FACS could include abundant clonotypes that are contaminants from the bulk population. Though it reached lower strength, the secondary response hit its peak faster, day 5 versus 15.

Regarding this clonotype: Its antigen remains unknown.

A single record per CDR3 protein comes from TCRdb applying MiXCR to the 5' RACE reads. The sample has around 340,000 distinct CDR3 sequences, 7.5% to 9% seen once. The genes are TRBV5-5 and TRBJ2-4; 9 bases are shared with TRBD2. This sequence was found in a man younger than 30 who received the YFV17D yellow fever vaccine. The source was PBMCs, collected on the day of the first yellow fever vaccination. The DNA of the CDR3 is TGTGCCAGCAGCTTGTTTGCGGGGGGGGACATTCAGTACTTC. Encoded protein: CASSLFAGGDIQYF.